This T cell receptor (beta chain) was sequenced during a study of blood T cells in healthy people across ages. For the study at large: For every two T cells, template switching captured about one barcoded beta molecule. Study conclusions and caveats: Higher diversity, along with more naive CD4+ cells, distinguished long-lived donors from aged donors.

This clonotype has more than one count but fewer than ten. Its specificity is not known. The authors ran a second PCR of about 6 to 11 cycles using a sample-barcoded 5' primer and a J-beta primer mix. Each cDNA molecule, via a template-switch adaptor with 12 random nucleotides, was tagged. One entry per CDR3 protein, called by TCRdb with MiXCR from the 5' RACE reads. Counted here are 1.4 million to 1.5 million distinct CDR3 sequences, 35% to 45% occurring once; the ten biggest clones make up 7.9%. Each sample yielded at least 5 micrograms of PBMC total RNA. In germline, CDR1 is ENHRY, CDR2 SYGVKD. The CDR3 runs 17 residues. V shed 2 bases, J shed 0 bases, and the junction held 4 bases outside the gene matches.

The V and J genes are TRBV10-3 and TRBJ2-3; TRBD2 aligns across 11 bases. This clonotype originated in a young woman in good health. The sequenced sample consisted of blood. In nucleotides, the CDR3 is TGTGCCATCAGTGAGCCGACTAGCGGGACTAGCACAGATACGCAGTATTTT. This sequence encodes CAISEPTSGTSTDTQYF.